Each of the 30 T cell receptor beta chains below was sequenced from the same sample in a study of T cell responses to AZD1222 COVID-19 vaccine. Generated by immunoSEQ multiplex PCR, the TCRdb table keeps only in-frame clones and is missing some. Here the sample spans some 150,000 clones, 89% being singletons. This sample comprised peripheral blood, obtained on day 0 of AZD1222 vaccination. The source of these receptors is an adult in good health.

The chain combines TRBV4-2 with TRBJ2-7, with D perhaps matching TRBD1 (5 bases). Germline V CDR1 and CDR2: LGHNA, YNFKEQ. Trimming removed 3 bases at V and 5 bases at J, with 8 bases between. The CDR3 is 12 amino acids. CDR3: CASSQNRNEQYF. DNA for the CDR3: TGTGCCAGCAGCCAGAACAGGAACGAGCAGTACTTC.

This sequence joins TRBV19 and TRBJ1-6; TRBD1 matches 8 bases. Germline V gene lookup returns CDR1 LNHDA and CDR2 SQIVND (reference sequence). The J segment lost 8 bases and the V segment lost 1 base, leaving 7 bases of the junction unmatched. The CDR3 has 16 amino acids. The CDR3 DNA is TGTGCCAGTAGTATAGTGGCCGGACAGGGCCATTCACCCCTCCACTTT. As protein: CASSIVAGQGHSPLHF.

This clone was recorded only once. This rearrangement joins TRBV2 to TRBJ2-2; D assignment may be TRBD1 or TRBD2 (7 bases each). CDR3 length: 15 amino acids. Germline CDR1 is SNHLY and CDR2 is FYNNEI. V shed 9 bases and J shed 7 bases, with 21 bases lying between them. The CDR3, as DNA: TGTGCCAGTACGAGGGAGGGGGCGCTTGTCGGGGAGCTGTTTTTT. It yields the protein CASTREGALVGELFF.

The chain combines TRBV18 with TRBJ1-5, with 12 bases aligning to TRBD1. The V gene's germline CDR1 is KGHSH and CDR2 LQKENI. V shed 0 bases and J 6 bases; nucleotides not matched to a gene: 6. CDR3 size: 17 residues. The DNA of the CDR3 is TGTGCCAGCTCACCACCCGGGACAGGGGGCGCGGGTCAGCCCCAGCATTTT. Translating gives CASSPPGTGGAGQPQHF. The variable domain in full, completed from reference TRBV18 and TRBJ1-5, reads NAGVMQNPRHLVRRRGQEARLRCSPMKGHSHVYWYRQLPEEGLKFMVYLQKENIIDESGMPKERFSAEFPKEGPSILRIQQVVRGDSAAYFCASSPPGTGGAGQPQHFGDGTRLSIL.

The gene calls are TRBV18 and TRBJ2-2, with a tentative D call TRBD2 (6 bases). CDR3 length equals 17 residues. Germline V gene lookup returns CDR1 KGHSH and CDR2 LQKENI. Trimming stripped 3 bases from V and 0 bases from J, with 14 bases between. The CDR3 DNA reads TGTGCCAGCTCACCCGGGGCTAGCGCCACGAACACCGGGGAGCTGTTTTTT. Translating gives CASSPGASATNTGELFF.

The chain links TRBV20-1 to TRBJ1-2; D call uncertain. Germline V gives CDR1 DFQATT, CDR2 SNEGSKA (reference sequence). The V end lost 4 bases, the J end lost 4 bases, and 10 bases lay between the germline ends. CDR3 length: 12 residues. The CDR3 loop reads CSANEISYGYTF. The CDR3, as DNA: TGCAGTGCTAATGAAATTTCCTATGGCTACACCTTC.

The V gene is TRBV7-9, the J gene TRBJ1-1; 7 bases match TRBD1. The CDR3 has 19 residues. Trimming cost V 4 bases and J 5 bases; bases outside gene matches: 22. In germline, CDR1 is SEHNR, CDR2 FQNEAQ (reference sequence). The CDR3 spells CASSSSLIVRGPNWTEAFF. In DNA, the CDR3 is TGTGCCAGCAGCTCATCACTTATAGTGAGGGGGCCGAACTGGACTGAAGCTTTCTTT.

The chain joins TRBV7-2 to TRBJ1-1; 7 bases fit TRBD1. Germline V gene data show CDR1 as SGHTA and CDR2 as FQGNSA. Trimming removed 5 bases from V and 4 bases from J; junction bases left unmatched: 10. This CDR3 spans 15 amino acids. This chain's CDR3 is CASSAVGRGITEAFF. Written as DNA, the CDR3 is TGTGCCAGCAGCGCGGTGGGCAGGGGGATCACTGAAGCTTTCTTT. The whole variable domain, filled in from reference TRBV7-2 and TRBJ1-1, reads GAGVSQSPSNKVTEKGKDVELRCDPISGHTALYWYRQSLGQGLEFLIYFQGNSAPDKSGLPSDRFSAERTGGSVSTLTIQRTQQEDSAVYLCASSAVGRGITEAFFGQGTRLTVV.

The chain employs TRBV9 and TRBJ2-7; D remains ambiguous. CDR1 and CDR2 from the germline V gene are SGDLS and YYNGEE. V dropped 4 bases and J dropped 3 bases, with 14 bases sitting between them. The CDR3 extends over 14 amino acids. This chain's CDR3 is CASSPEGRIYEQYF. DNA for the CDR3: TGTGCCAGCAGCCCCGAAGGACGGATCTACGAGCAGTACTTC. The full variable domain, rest sourced from reference TRBV9 and TRBJ2-7, is DSGVTQTPKHLITATGQRVTLRCSPRSGDLSVYWYQQSLDQGLQFLIQYYNGEERAKGNILERFSAQQFPDLHSELNLSSLELGDSALYFCASSPEGRIYEQYFGPGTRLTVT.

Only one count was recorded for this clone. DNA of the CDR3: TGTGCCAGTAGCCGAGTTGGGAACACTGAAGCTTTCTTT. It codes for CASSRVGNTEAFF. This chain links TRBV19 with TRBJ1-1, with no clear D. The CDR3 runs to 13 residues. Germline V gene lookup returns CDR1 LNHDA and CDR2 SQIVND (reference sequence). V lost 6 bases to trimming and J lost 1 base, with 9 bases between them.

The chain employs TRBV7-9 and TRBJ1-5; no definite D call. V was cut by 5 bases and J by 3 bases, with 11 bases left in between. The length of the CDR3 is 14 residues. Germline V gives CDR1 SEHNR, CDR2 FQNEAQ (reference sequence). The CDR3 DNA is TGTGCCAGCAGCCTAATCGGACTCAATCAGCCCCAGCATTTT. Encoded protein: CASSLIGLNQPQHF.

This chain links TRBV7-2 with TRBJ2-5, with 7 bases identical to TRBD1. The CDR3 has 14 amino acids. Germline V CDR1 and CDR2: SGHTA, FQGNSA. J gave up 5 bases and V 3 bases, and 6 bases lay outside the gene matches. CDR3 DNA: TGTGCCAGCAGCTTGAGACAGGGCACGGAGACCCAGTACTTC. It codes for CASSLRQGTETQYF.

The V and J genes are TRBV5-8 and TRBJ2-7; tentatively, D is TRBD2 (6 bases). Per the germline V gene, CDR1 is SGHTS and CDR2 is YDEGEE. This CDR3 has 15 amino acids. The V end was cut by 4 bases, the J end by 7 bases, with 21 bases between. The CDR3 region is CASSTGTHLTGEQYF. CDR3 DNA sequence: TGTGCCAGCAGCACCGGGACTCATCTTACGGGTGAGCAGTACTTC.

This rearrangement joins TRBV5-1 to TRBJ2-4; 7 positions match TRBD1. This CDR3 has 16 residues. CDR1 SGHRS and CDR2 YFSETQ come from the germline V gene. The trim removed 4 bases at V and 0 bases at J, leaving 7 bases unmatched. The chain's CDR3 is CASSQGQLIAKNIQYF. CDR3 bases: TGCGCCAGCAGCCAGGGACAGCTAATAGCCAAAAACATTCAGTACTTC.

This rearrangement joins TRBV7-2 to TRBJ2-1, with a weak D call TRBD2 (6 bases). V was clipped by 5 bases and J by 0 bases, with 8 bases between them. CDR3 length: 14 residues. Per germline, CDR1 SGHTA and CDR2 FQGNSA. CDR3 DNA sequence: TGTGCCAGCAGCCTCGGGAGCTCCTACAATGAGCAGTTCTTC. Its protein product is CASSLGSSYNEQFF.

The J gene is TRBJ2-5, the V gene TRBV4-1; D gene uncertain. CDR1 is MGHRA and CDR2 is YSYEKL in the germline V gene. Trimming removed 2 bases at V and 1 base at J, with 11 bases between. The CDR3 contains 15 residues. Here the CDR3 reads CASSQPGRSQETQYF. DNA for the CDR3: TGCGCCAGCAGCCAACCTGGACGGAGCCAAGAGACCCAGTACTTC.

This chain uses TRBV23-1 with TRBJ1-2; D is undetermined. TRBV23-1 is an ORF, and what it does is uncertain. V was trimmed by 2 bases and J by 6 bases, leaving 4 bases between them. The CDR3 is 11 residues long. The CDR3 loop is CASSQKDGYTF. CDR3 bases: TGCGCCAGCAGTCAAAAAGATGGCTACACCTTC.

This clone showed up just once. The chain couples TRBV25-1 to TRBJ1-3, with a possible D match to TRBD1 (5 bases). This CDR3 has 15 residues. Germline loops: CDR1 MGHDK, CDR2 SYGVNS. The V end lost 2 bases, the J end lost 1 base, and 9 bases lay between the germline ends. The chain's CDR3 is CASSEAGGSGNTIYF. The CDR3 DNA reads as TGTGCCAGCAGTGAAGCGGGGGGGTCTGGAAACACCATATATTTT. Drawing the rest from reference TRBV25-1 and TRBJ1-3, the complete variable domain is EADIYQTPRYLVIGTGKKITLECSQTMGHDKMYWYQQDPGMELHLIHYSYGVNSTEKGDLSSESTVSRIRTEHFPLTLESARPSHTSQYLCASSEAGGSGNTIYFGEGSWLTVV.

V and J are TRBV3-1 (or the pseudogene TRBV3-2) and TRBJ2-3, with D perhaps matching TRBD1 (6 bases). The germline V and J ends were trimmed by 4 bases and 4 bases, with 18 bases remaining between them. The CDR3 length is 16 residues. CDR1 is LGHDT and CDR2 is YNNKEL in the germline V gene (reference sequence). The CDR3 spells CASSPANLAGADTQYF. For the CDR3, the DNA is TGTGCCAGCAGCCCCGCGAACTTGGCAGGGGCAGATACGCAGTATTTT.

This chain uses TRBV5-4 with TRBJ2-5; D gene ambiguous. V lost 0 bases and J lost 4, with 4 bases in between. The germline gives CDR1 SGHNT, CDR2 YYREEE (reference sequence). The CDR3 has 12 amino acids. CDR3 residues: CASSLGLETQYF. As DNA, the CDR3 is TGTGCCAGCAGCTTGGGCTTAGAGACCCAGTACTTC. The entire variable domain, with the rest obtained from reference TRBV5-4 and TRBJ2-5, is as follows: ETGVTQSPTHLIKTRGQQVTLRCSSQSGHNTVSWYQQALGQGPQFIFQYYREEENGRGNFPPRFSGLQFPNYSSELNVNALELDDSALYLCASSLGLETQYFGPGTRLLVL.

J is TRBJ2-3 and V is TRBV10-1, with D hard to call. The V end was cut by 3 bases, the J end by 3 bases, with 4 bases between. Germline CDR1 WNHNN, CDR2 SYGVQD (reference sequence). The CDR3 runs to 12 residues. The CDR3 spells CASSDCTDTQYF. The CDR3 coding sequence is TGCGCCAGCAGTGACTGTACAGATACGCAGTATTTT.

The chain combines TRBV19 with TRBJ1-3; D gene uncertain. The germline gives CDR1 LNHDA, CDR2 SQIVND (reference sequence). The CDR3 runs to 14 residues. The germline V and J ends were trimmed by 6 bases and 0 bases, with 9 bases remaining between them. The CDR3 here is CASSPGFSGNTIYF. CDR3 nucleotides: TGTGCCAGTAGCCCAGGCTTCTCTGGAAACACCATATATTTT.

The chain links TRBV7-2 to TRBJ1-1, with D maybe TRBD1 (6 bases). The CDR3 runs to 16 residues. Between the trimmed V and J ends, which lost 5 bases and 1 base, there was a span of 17 bases. The germline V gene encodes CDR1 SGHTA and CDR2 FQGNSA. CDR3 coding DNA: TGTGCCAGCAGCATTACAGGGACCCGAGGGAACACTGAAGCTTTCTTT. The encoded protein is CASSITGTRGNTEAFF.

This sequence joins TRBV25-1 and TRBJ2-1; no clear D gene. V lost 0 bases and J lost 9, with 3 bases in between. Germline values: CDR1 MGHDK, CDR2 SYGVNS. This CDR3 has 11 amino acids. CDR3 nucleotides: TGTGCCAGCAGTGAATATGGTGAGCAGTTCTTC. This sequence encodes CASSEYGEQFF.

The chain links TRBV10-3 to TRBJ2-1; no firm D call. V was shortened by 6 bases and J by 8 bases, with 17 bases between the two germline ends. The CDR3 is made up of 14 amino acids. Germline lookup yields CDR1 ENHRY and CDR2 SYGVKD. As DNA, the CDR3 is TGTGCCATCAGCGCGTTGACAATCGCCGATGAGCAGTTCTTC. Translated, it gives CAISALTIADEQFF.

This chain connects TRBV9 to TRBJ1-2; no reliable D call. Per the germline V gene, CDR1 is SGDLS and CDR2 is YYNGEE. The CDR3 has 15 residues. Trimming removed 0 bases at V and 0 bases at J, with 9 bases between. The CDR3 reads CASSVADTANYGYTF. CDR3 coding DNA: TGTGCCAGCAGCGTAGCAGATACGGCTAACTATGGCTACACCTTC.

This chain uses TRBV6-2 or TRBV6-3 with TRBJ1-2, with a weak D call TRBD1 (5 bases). This CDR3 contains 15 residues. Deletions cut 4 bases from V and 4 bases from J, with 16 bases between. The germline V gene encodes CDR1 MNHEY and CDR2 SVGEGT. CDR3 sequence: CASSSDSTLFYGYTF. In nucleotides, the CDR3 is TGTGCCAGCAGTTCTGACAGCACCCTATTCTATGGCTACACCTTC.

The chain carries TRBV20-1 and TRBJ1-1, with D hard to call. Trimming cost V 3 bases and J 1 base, with 9 bases left between them. The CDR3 sequence is 13 residues long. CDR1 and CDR2 (germline): DFQATT, SNEGSKA (reference sequence). CDR3 sequence (DNA): TGCAGTGCTAGTTCACTGCCGAACACTGAAGCTTTCTTT. Translation: CSASSLPNTEAFF.

The chain couples TRBV2 to TRBJ2-1, with TRBD1 identical over 9 bases. The V gene end was trimmed by 5 bases and the J gene end by 6 bases; junction bases not matched to a gene: 5. This CDR3 is 14 amino acids long. In germline, CDR1 is SNHLY, CDR2 FYNNEI. The CDR3 coding sequence is TGTGCCAGCAGTCACAGGGGGCTAGGCAATGAGCAGTTCTTC. This translates into CASSHRGLGNEQFF.

Comments on this clone: The junction differs from germline at one of its ends, possibly a read error. The chain joins TRBV28 to TRBJ1-5; D may be TRBD1 (6 bases). CDR1 is MDHEN, CDR2 SYDVKM, per germline. This CDR3 is built from 15 residues. CDR3 DNA: TGTGCCAGCAGTTCGCCTCCTTTTCCGGGACACCGGGGAAGTTTT. Translated, it gives CASSSPPFPGHRGSF.